The clone carrying this TCR beta chain was counted many times. The target antigen is unknown. The data were taken from a study of T cell repertoires in cytomegalovirus infection. TCRdb ran MiXCR on the reads and lists one entry per CDR3 protein. The sample shows approximately 500,000 distinct CDR3 sequences, 15% to 20% of them seen only once. Overall study results and limits: In two of eight donors, the top clonotype was HLA-C-restricted CMV-specific.

The V end lost 6 bases, the J end lost 7 bases, and 12 bases lay between the germline ends. This CDR3 spans 12 amino acids. Germline loops: CDR1 LNHDA, CDR2 SQIVND (reference sequence). This TCR was sampled from a human donor in good health (CMV status not recorded). Some clones in this sample may be carry-over from other donors' samples. The sample was CD8+ T cells from PBMCs. The rearrangement joins TRBV19 to TRBJ1-1; D might be TRBD1 (5 bases). CDR3 amino acids: CASSPLTGEAFF. The CDR3 DNA is TGTGCCAGTAGCCCCCTCACAGGTGAAGCTTTCTTT.